Reported below is one T cell receptor (beta chain). This record comes from a study of blood T cells in healthy people across ages. Sample-barcoded 5' priming and a J-beta primer mix drove a second PCR of about 6 to 12 cycles. TCRdb ran MiXCR on the 5' RACE reads and lists one entry per CDR3 protein. This sample yields 1.5 million to 2 million distinct CDR3 sequences, of which 28% are seen a single time; roughly 8% belongs to the top ten. Per the germline V gene, CDR1 is LNHDA and CDR2 is SQIVND (reference sequence). The CDR3 totals 13 residues. The V end lost 3 bases, the J end lost 6 bases, and 11 bases lay between the germline ends.

Sequences were obtained from blood. The TCR comes from a woman aged 30 to 39 in good health. The rearrangement joins TRBV19 to TRBJ1-2; possibly TRBD1 for D (5 bases). Here the CDR3 reads CASSIPGVNGYTF. In DNA, the CDR3 is TGTGCCAGTAGTATTCCGGGGGTAAATGGCTACACCTTC. Complete variable domain (other parts from reference TRBV19 and TRBJ1-2): DGGITQSPKYLFRKEGQNVTLSCEQNLNHDAMYWYRQDPGQGLRLIYYSQIVNDFQKGDIAEGYSVSREKKESFPLTVTSAQKNPTAFYLCASSIPGVNGYTFGSGTRLTVV.